Sequencing of this T cell receptor beta chain was carried out in a study of blood T cells in healthy people across ages. General observations from the study: With age, beta diversity per million T cells declined roughly linearly, significantly by 30 to 50.

This clonotype was detected only a few times. Its antigen is currently unknown. Relative to the germline gene, one junction end is altered; a read error may explain this. Aged roughly 6 to 90, donors were systemically healthy Caucasians from Russia. Investigators took about 9.1 milliliters of peripheral blood from every donor. Each sample provided at least 5 micrograms of extracted total RNA. The authors ran a second PCR of about 6 to 11 cycles using a sample-barcoded 5' primer and a J-beta primer mix. Via MiXCR, TCRdb re-called the 5' RACE reads, giving one row per CDR3 protein. The sample carries about 620,000 distinct CDR3 sequences, around 21% recorded once. What was sequenced was blood. This receptor was identified in an older man in good health.

The CDR3 DNA follows: TGTGTCAGCAGTCTTTGCCCCCCGGGACTAGCTCAGAGCTCCTACGAGCAGTACTTC. Translated, it gives CVSSLCPPGLAQSSYEQYF. This chain links TRBV6-1 with TRBJ2-7, with 9 bases lining up with TRBD2. CDR3 length: 19 residues. CDR1 is MNHNS, CDR2 SASEGT, per germline.